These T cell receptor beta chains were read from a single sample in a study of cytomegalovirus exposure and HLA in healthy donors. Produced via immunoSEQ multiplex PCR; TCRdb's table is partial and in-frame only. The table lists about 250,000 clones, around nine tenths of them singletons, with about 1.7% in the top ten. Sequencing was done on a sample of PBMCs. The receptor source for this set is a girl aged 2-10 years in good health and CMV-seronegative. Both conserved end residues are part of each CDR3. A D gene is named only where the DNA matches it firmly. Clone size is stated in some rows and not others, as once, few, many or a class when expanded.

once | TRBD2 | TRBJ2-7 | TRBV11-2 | TGTGCCAGCAGCCCGAGGGCGGGACTAGCGGGCGAGCAGTACTTC | CASSPRAGLAGEQYF
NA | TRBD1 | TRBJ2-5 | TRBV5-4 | TGTGCCAGCAGCCAGGGGGAGGAGACCCAGTACTTC | CASSQGEETQYF
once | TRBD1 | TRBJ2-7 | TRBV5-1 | TGCGCCAGCAGCTTGGCCGGGACAGGGGTTGAGGCGCAGTACTTC | CASSLAGTGVEAQYF
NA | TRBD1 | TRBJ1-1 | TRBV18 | TGTGCCAGCTCCCGACAGGGGGCTGGGATGAACACTGAAGCTTTCTTT | CASSRQGAGMNTEAFF
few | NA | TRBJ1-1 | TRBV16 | TGTGCCAGCAGCCAATCGTCGCCAGGGGCGATGAACACTGAAGCTTTCTTT | CASSQSSPGAMNTEAFF
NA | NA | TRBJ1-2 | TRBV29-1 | TGCAGCGTCCCCCCGGGGATCGGCTATGGCTACACCTTC | CSVPPGIGYGYTF
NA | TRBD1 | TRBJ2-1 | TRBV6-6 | TGTGCCAGCAGTTACTGGACAGGGAATAACAATGAGCAGTTCTTC | CASSYWTGNNNEQFF
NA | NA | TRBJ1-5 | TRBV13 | TGTGCCAGCAGCTTAGGGCCACAGGGACAGCCCCAGCATTTT | CASSLGPQGQPQHF
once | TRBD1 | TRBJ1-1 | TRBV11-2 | TGTGCCAGCAGCTTAGATTGGACAGGGGAAGCTTTCTTT | CASSLDWTGEAFF
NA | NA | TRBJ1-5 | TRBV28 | TGTGCCAGCAGTTTTCCTCGGGGTGAGACTATTAGCAATCAGCCCCAGCATTTT | CASSFPRGETISNQPQHF
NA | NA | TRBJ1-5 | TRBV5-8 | TGTGCCAGCAGCTTGGACGGGGATAGCAATCAGCCCCAGCATTTT | CASSLDGDSNQPQHF
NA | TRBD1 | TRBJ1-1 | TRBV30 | TGTGCCTGGAGCATTTGGAGACAGGGGGCTAGTGGCACTGAAGCTTTCTTT | CAWSIWRQGASGTEAFF
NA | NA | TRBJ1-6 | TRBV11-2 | TGTGCCAGCAGCTTAGCAGGGGCGAGTAATTCACCCCTCCACTTT | CASSLAGASNSPLHF
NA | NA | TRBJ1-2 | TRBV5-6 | TGTGCCAGCAGCCCAAACCGACAGGAAGACCTTTATGGCTACACCTTC | CASSPNRQEDLYGYTF
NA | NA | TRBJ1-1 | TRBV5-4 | TGTGCCAGCAGACCCGAACCGATCAGCACTGAAGCTTTCTTT | CASRPEPISTEAFF